Shown below are 30 T cell receptor beta chains from a single sample sequenced in a study of neurological immune-mediated disorders. TCRdb reanalysed the 5' RACE reads using MiXCR and keeps one entry per CDR3 protein. The profile shows tens of thousands of distinct CDR3 sequences, under 4.5% of them singletons. Sequencing was done on a sample of PBMCs. The receptor set was obtained from a woman in her forties or fifties with multiple sclerosis.

In this sample, this clonotype turned up many times. The chain links TRBV25-1 to TRBJ2-1; the match to TRBD1 covers 9 bases. CDR1 and CDR2 from the germline V gene are MGHDK and SYGVNS. The CDR3 loop spans 15 amino acids. J was trimmed by 6 bases and V by 6 bases; bases with no gene match: 9. This CDR3 reads CASRIQTGGGNEQFF. Here the CDR3 DNA reads TGTGCCAGCAGGATCCAGACAGGGGGTGGCAATGAGCAGTTCTTC.

This clonotype was recorded many times. The V gene is TRBV20-1, the J gene TRBJ2-7; 7 bases are a match to TRBD2. The ends lost 6 bases at V and 2 bases at J; junction bases unmatched: 13. The CDR3 consists of 15 residues. The germline V gene has CDR1 DFQATT and CDR2 SNEGSKA (reference sequence). The DNA of the CDR3 is TGCAGTGCCCGCCCGATCAGCGGGGCCACCTACGAGCAGTACTTC. It codes for CSARPISGATYEQYF.

For this clonotype: This may be a read error, as it is one base from a much larger clone. The chain has TRBV5-1 and TRBJ1-1; the D gene is possibly TRBD1 (6 bases). This CDR3 contains 12 residues. Trimming left V 0 bases short and J 10 bases short, with 10 bases between. Germline lookup yields CDR1 SGHRS and CDR2 YFSETQ. CDR3 protein: CASSLEEGGAFF. The CDR3 region has the DNA TGCGCCAGCAGCTTGGAGGAAGGGGGAGCTTTCTTT.

This clonotype was seen ten or more times. The V gene is TRBV12-3 or TRBV12-4, the J gene TRBJ1-1; D gene unclear. This CDR3 is 14 amino acids long. The V end was cut by 6 bases, the J end by 0 bases, with 11 bases between. The CDR3 DNA follows: TGTGCCAGCAGGTTTAGGAGCCTGAACACTGAAGCTTTCTTT. Protein sequence: CASRFRSLNTEAFF.

This clonotype was recorded many times. V usage is TRBV4-1 and J usage is TRBJ2-2; 7 bases fit TRBD2. This CDR3 has 16 amino acids. CDR1 and CDR2 (germline): MGHRA, YSYEKL. J gave up 4 bases and V 0 bases, and 5 bases lay outside the gene matches. CDR3 loop: CASSQDGGEGTGELFF. The CDR3 coding sequence is TGCGCCAGCAGCCAAGATGGCGGGGAGGGCACCGGGGAGCTGTTTTTT.

This clonotype was counted many times. This chain uses TRBV10-3 with TRBJ2-7; tentatively, D is TRBD1 (5 bases). The V gene lost 8 bases and the J gene lost 6 bases, with 14 bases spanning the gap. This CDR3 has 12 amino acids. Germline CDR1 reads ENHRY; CDR2 reads SYGVKD. The CDR3 loop reads CAISPRGPEQYF. In DNA, the CDR3 is TGTGCCATCTCACCAAGGGGCCCCGAGCAGTACTTC.

There are many counts of this clonotype. This chain uses TRBV27 with TRBJ1-6, with 7 bases that match TRBD1. With V trimmed by 5 bases and J by 7 bases, 5 bases remained unmatched. Germline V gene data show CDR1 as MNHEY and CDR2 as SMNVEV (reference sequence). The CDR3 is 14 residues long. The CDR3 coding sequence is TGTGCCAGCAGTCCCGGACAGGTCAATTCACCCCTCCACTTT. Encoded protein: CASSPGQVNSPLHF.

Regarding this clonotype: A read error may account for a junction end that differs from germline. The rearrangement uses TRBV20-1 and TRBJ1-5; perhaps TRBD1 as D (5 bases). This CDR3 has 13 amino acids. CDR1 and CDR2 (germline): DFQATT, SNEGSKA (reference sequence). This chain's CDR3 is CSANGGEYKTQNF. CDR3 DNA: TGCAGTGCTAACGGGGGGGAGTATAAGACCCAGAATTTT.

This clonotype was seen at least ten times. The V call is TRBV7-2, the J call TRBJ2-1, with 8 bases aligning to TRBD1. The CDR3 runs 17 residues. J was trimmed by 7 bases and V by 4 bases; bases with no gene match: 15. In germline, CDR1 is SGHTA, CDR2 FQGNSA. As DNA, the CDR3 is TGTGCCAGCAGCTCCCGCCCCCGGACAGGGACTGGAAATGAGCAGTTCTTC. It codes for CASSSRPRTGTGNEQFF.

This clonotype showed up many times. The chain is built from TRBV3-1 and TRBJ1-1, with 7 bases matching TRBD1. The CDR3 has 15 residues. With V trimmed by 4 bases and J by 4 bases, 9 bases remained unmatched. Germline V gives CDR1 LGHDT, CDR2 YNNKEL (reference sequence). The CDR3 DNA reads as TGTGCCAGCAGCCCAAGACAGGGAGGATCCACTGAAGCTTTCTTT. Translated: CASSPRQGGSTEAFF.

This clonotype has just a few counts. V usage is TRBV6-5 and J usage is TRBJ2-1, with 9 bases that match TRBD1. J gave up 7 bases and V 6 bases, and 10 bases lay outside the gene matches. Germline-derived CDR1 and CDR2 are MNHEY and SVGAGI. This CDR3 region has 15 residues. Here the CDR3 reads CASSKTGGAFNEQFF. DNA for the CDR3: TGTGCCAGCAGCAAAACAGGGGGCGCTTTTAATGAGCAGTTCTTC.

This clonotype was recorded at least ten times. The chain has TRBV7-2 and TRBJ1-4, with TRBD1 matching over 7 bases. Trimming cost V 3 bases and J 4 bases; bases outside gene matches: 5. Per the germline V gene, CDR1 is SGHTA and CDR2 is FQGNSA. The CDR3 is 15 residues long. The CDR3 DNA reads as TGTGCCAGCAGCTTTGGACAGGCGATTAATGAAAAACTGTTTTTT. Protein: CASSFGQAINEKLFF.

This clonotype has a count of ten or more. The V call is TRBV7-9, the J call TRBJ2-1; 8 positions agree with TRBD2. The CDR3 consists of 14 residues. Trimming took 3 bases from V and 6 from J; bases not matched to a gene: 4. Germline CDR1 is SEHNR and CDR2 is FQNEAQ (reference sequence). CDR3 in amino acids: CASSLTSALNEQFF. CDR3 coding DNA: TGTGCCAGCAGCTTGACTAGCGCCCTCAATGAGCAGTTCTTC. Using reference TRBV7-9 and TRBJ2-1 for the parts outside the CDR3, the full variable domain is DTGVSQNPRHKITKRGQNVTFRCDPISEHNRLYWYRQTLGQGPEFLTYFQNEAQLEKSRLLSDRFSAERPKGSFSTLEIQRTEQGDSAMYLCASSLTSALNEQFFGPGTRLTVL.

This clonotype came up many times. This sequence joins TRBV11-1 and TRBJ1-5, with D uncertain. Germline values: CDR1 SGHAT, CDR2 FQDESV (reference sequence). V was cut by 5 bases and J by 0 bases, with 8 bases left in between. The CDR3 has 14 amino acids. The CDR3 region is CASSPDDSNQPQHF. CDR3 in DNA: TGTGCCAGCAGCCCGGACGATAGCAATCAGCCCCAGCATTTT.

This clonotype was observed at least ten times. The chain couples TRBV5-1 to TRBJ2-6, with unresolved D. Per germline, CDR1 SGHRS and CDR2 YFSETQ. Trimming left V 9 bases short and J 4 bases short, with 14 bases between. The CDR3 length is 14 residues. The CDR3 spells CATHGPSGANVLTF. The CDR3 coding sequence is TGCGCCACCCATGGTCCCTCCGGGGCCAACGTCCTGACTTTC.

This clonotype has ten or more counts. The chain recombines TRBV6-5 with TRBJ2-3; D call uncertain. Trimming took off 2 bases at V and 7 bases at J, with 16 bases between the two ends. Per germline, CDR1 MNHEY and CDR2 SVGAGI. This CDR3 region has 15 residues. For the CDR3, the DNA is TGTGCCAGCAGTTACAGGCTTCGGGCTCTAAATACGCAGTATTTT. Its protein is CASSYRLRALNTQYF.

This clonotype came up many times. The chain uses TRBV4-1 and TRBJ2-7, with D unclear. This CDR3 is 14 amino acids long. With 2 bases removed from V and 3 bases from J, the gap between germline ends came to 11 bases. Germline values: CDR1 MGHRA, CDR2 YSYEKL. Here the CDR3 reads CASSQQFRDYEQYF. CDR3 DNA: TGCGCCAGCAGCCAACAATTCCGCGACTACGAGCAGTACTTC.

In its sample, this clonotype was seen many times. The rearrangement links TRBV12-3 or TRBV12-4 to TRBJ1-5; D remains unclear. V was cut by 6 bases and J by 0 bases, with 12 bases left in between. This CDR3 has 15 residues. CDR3 DNA sequence: TGTGCCAGCAGAATAGGGCCTTATAGCAATCAGCCCCAGCATTTT. It codes for CASRIGPYSNQPQHF.

This clonotype was counted ten times or more. The genes are TRBV14 and TRBJ2-1; TRBD2 matches at 9 bases. The CDR3 contains 16 residues. The trim removed 3 bases at V and 4 bases at J, leaving 7 bases unmatched. Germline values: CDR1 SGHDN, CDR2 FVKESK. The CDR3 sequence: CASSHFSGGLYNEQFF. CDR3 nucleotides: TGTGCCAGCAGCCACTTTAGCGGGGGCCTGTACAATGAGCAGTTCTTC. Using reference TRBV14 and TRBJ2-1 for the parts outside the CDR3, the full variable domain is EAGVTQFPSHSVIEKGQTVTLRCDPISGHDNLYWYRRVMGKEIKFLLHFVKESKQDESGMPNNRFLAERTGGTYSTLKVQPAELEDSGVYFCASSHFSGGLYNEQFFGPGTRLTVL.

This clonotype was counted ten times or more. The V gene is TRBV24-1, the J gene TRBJ2-1; the D gene is possibly TRBD1 (7 bases). The CDR3 runs 15 residues. CDR1 KGHDR and CDR2 SFDVKD come from the germline V gene. V lost 2 bases and J lost 8, with 15 bases in between. The CDR3 sequence: CATSDYRGGADEQFF. In nucleotides, the CDR3 is TGTGCCACCAGTGATTACAGGGGAGGAGCGGATGAGCAGTTCTTC.

About this clonotype: Given a much more abundant clone one base away, this may be a read error. The chain uses TRBV15 and TRBJ2-1; D not certain. Trimming removed 9 bases at V and 3 bases at J, with 12 bases between. Germline CDR1 reads LNHNV; CDR2 reads YYDKDF (reference sequence). The CDR3 covers 13 residues. The CDR3 bases are TGTGCCACTTATAGCACCGTCTACAATGAGCAGTTCTTC. Translated, it gives CATYSTVYNEQFF.

In this sample, this clonotype turned up many times. J is TRBJ1-5 and V is TRBV12-3 or TRBV12-4, with TRBD1 matching 9 bases. The CDR3 runs to 15 residues. The V gene end was trimmed by 6 bases and the J gene end by 6 bases; junction bases not matched to a gene: 9. CDR3 amino acids: CASRLNSDRGQPQHF. The DNA of the CDR3 is TGTGCCAGCAGACTTAACTCGGACAGGGGTCAGCCCCAGCATTTT.

This clonotype was counted ten times or more. V usage is TRBV5-1 and J usage is TRBJ1-1; D is perhaps TRBD1 (6 bases). Germline loops: CDR1 SGHRS, CDR2 YFSETQ. This CDR3 is 14 amino acids long. Trimming removed 0 bases at V and 5 bases at J, with 11 bases between. The CDR3 DNA is TGCGCCAGCAGCTTGGGGGGGGGCAGGACTGAAGCTTTCTTT. The encoded protein is CASSLGGGRTEAFF.

This clonotype was seen repeatedly, ten times or more. This sequence joins TRBV6-6 and TRBJ2-1; D assignment may be TRBD1 or TRBD2 (5 bases each). Deletions cut 2 bases from V and 7 bases from J, with 6 bases between. This CDR3 is built from 12 residues. Germline V CDR1 and CDR2: MNHNY, SVGAGI (reference sequence). The CDR3 bases are TGTGCCAGCAGTTACGAGGGGAATGAGCAGTTCTTC. Translating gives CASSYEGNEQFF.

This clonotype was seen at least ten times. This sequence joins TRBV7-2 and TRBJ2-1; D gene uncertain. The CDR3 runs to 14 residues. Germline V gives CDR1 SGHTA, CDR2 FQGNSA. With 1 base removed from V and 4 bases from J, the gap between germline ends came to 8 bases. The CDR3 region has the DNA TGTGCCAGCAGCTTAGAGCCACCGTACAATGAGCAGTTCTTC. It translates to CASSLEPPYNEQFF. Full variable domain (outside the CDR3, taken from reference TRBV7-2 and TRBJ2-1): GAGVSQSPSNKVTEKGKDVELRCDPISGHTALYWYRQSLGQGLEFLIYFQGNSAPDKSGLPSDRFSAERTGGSVSTLTIQRTQQEDSAVYLCASSLEPPYNEQFFGPGTRLTVL.

Many counts were recorded for this clonotype. The chain carries TRBV12-3 or TRBV12-4 and TRBJ1-2; tentative D call: TRBD1 (6 bases). V gave up 0 bases and J gave up 8 bases, with 16 bases separating them. This CDR3 is built from 15 residues. In nucleotides, the CDR3 is TGTGCCAGCAGTTTAGCGGTGGGCAGGGGTTGGGGCTACACCTTC. Protein product: CASSLAVGRGWGYTF.

This clonotype was counted at least ten times. V gene TRBV5-1 combines with J gene TRBJ2-1, with 10 nucleotides matching TRBD1. The CDR3 spans 15 residues. CDR1 SGHRS and CDR2 YFSETQ come from the germline V gene. V was clipped by 7 bases and J by 11 bases; unmatched bases: 15. CDR3 sequence: CASFFDRGPPGQQFF. CDR3 nucleotides: TGCGCCAGCTTCTTCGACAGGGGGCCGCCCGGCCAGCAGTTCTTC.

In this sample, this clonotype turned up many times. The V call is TRBV7-9, the J call TRBJ2-6; D unclear. V shed 7 bases and J shed 1 base, with 11 bases lying between them. Germline loops: CDR1 SEHNR, CDR2 FQNEAQ (reference sequence). The CDR3 totals 15 residues. This CDR3 reads CASTDGVSGANVLTF. The DNA for the CDR3 is TGTGCCAGCACCGACGGAGTATCTGGGGCCAACGTCCTGACTTTC.

The rearrangement uses TRBV10-1 and TRBJ2-1; maybe TRBD1 (5 bases). Trimming left V 2 bases short and J 9 bases short, with 11 bases between. Germline CDR1 and CDR2: WNHNN and SYGVQD (reference sequence). CDR3 length equals 13 residues. For the CDR3, the DNA is TGCGCCAGCAGTGAGGCAGGGTTAGGTGAGCAGTTCTTC. Protein product: CASSEAGLGEQFF.

This clonotype was picked up many times. V usage is TRBV20-1 and J usage is TRBJ1-5; no definite D call. From germline, CDR1 is DFQATT and CDR2 SNEGSKA (reference sequence). The CDR3 contains 13 residues. Deletions cut 0 bases from V and 4 bases from J, with 7 bases between. The CDR3 here is CSARDGSNQPQHF. The CDR3 region has the DNA TGCAGTGCTAGAGATGGCAGTAATCAGCCCCAGCATTTT.